These T cell receptor beta chains were read from a single sample in a study of blood T cell repertoires in COVID-19. Measured with immunoSEQ multiplex PCR; TCRdb has only the in-frame clones, and not every one. The repertoire consists of more than 25,000 clones, with roughly nine tenths occurring once and the leading ten covering around 3.5%. Sequenced material: peripheral blood. These TCRs come from a human donor in a cohort sampled during active COVID-19. The CDR3 runs from the conserved cysteine through the conserved F or W. The D gene is left open where the match is weak. Rows may omit the clone size; those that give it use once, few, many or a size class.

d_call,j_call,clone_size,v_call,cdr3_nt,cdr3_aa
-,TRBJ1-1,once,TRBV20-1,TGCAGTGCTAGGGGAGACACTGAAGCTTTCTTT,CSARGDTEAFF
-,TRBJ2-7,-,TRBV6-1,TGTGCCAGCAGTGAATATCTAGGGGGGGTTTTATACGAGCAGTACTTC,CASSEYLGGVLYEQYF
TRBD1,TRBJ2-1,-,TRBV23-1,TGCGCCAGCAGTCCCAGACAGGGGGTGTCCTACAATGAGCAGTTCTTC,CASSPRQGVSYNEQFF
TRBD2,TRBJ2-1,-,TRBV5-6,TGTGCCAGCAGCTCCCCTTTGGCGGGGGGGCGAGTTGGTGAGCAGTTCTTC,CASSSPLAGGRVGEQFF
-,TRBJ2-3,-,TRBV5-1,TGCGCCAGCAGCTTGGGCAGGCGCCTCACAGATACGCAGTATTTT,CASSLGRRLTDTQYF
-,TRBJ1-4,-,TRBV5-5,TGTGCCAGCAGCTTGCAGAAGCTGGGGCTTAATGAAAAACTGTTTTTT,CASSLQKLGLNEKLFF
TRBD1,TRBJ1-5,-,TRBV6-4,TGTGCCAGCAGTGACTCCCCCGGGACAGCCAGATATAGCAATCAGCCCCAGCATTTT,CASSDSPGTARYSNQPQHF
-,TRBJ1-2,-,TRBV29-1,TGCAGCGTTCCCCGGGAGGGGCAAACATTGGGTGGCTACACCTTC,CSVPREGQTLGGYTF
-,TRBJ2-7,-,TRBV5-1,TGCGCCAGCAGCTCGGGGATGAGCTCCTACGAGCAGTACTTC,CASSSGMSSYEQYF
-,TRBJ2-2,-,TRBV6-5,TGTGCCAGCAGTCCCGGGACGAACACCGGGGAGCTGTTTTTT,CASSPGTNTGELFF
TRBD2,TRBJ2-1,medium-sized,TRBV7-2,TGTGCCAGCAGCTTAGCAGGTAGCGGGGGGATGTCCTACAATGAGCAGTTCTTC,CASSLAGSGGMSYNEQFF
-,TRBJ2-3,-,TRBV18,TGTGCCAGCTCACCTTCGTCGGGAGGGGGCTACACAGATACGCAGTATTTT,CASSPSSGGGYTDTQYF
-,TRBJ1-6,few,TRBV14,TGTGCCAGCAGCCAAGGGGGACTCCCCCTCCACTTT,CASSQGGLPLHF
TRBD1,TRBJ1-1,-,TRBV4-1,TGCGCCAGCAGCGGACAGGGGGTGAACACTGAAGCTTTCTTT,CASSGQGVNTEAFF
-,TRBJ2-3,few,TRBV5-1,TGCGCCAGCAGCGTGGCGGGGTCAGATACGCAGTATTTT,CASSVAGSDTQYF
TRBD1,TRBJ2-7,-,TRBV19,TGTGCCAGTAGTACGACAGGGGGCGGTTACGAGCAGTACTTC,CASSTTGGGYEQYF
-,TRBJ1-1,-,TRBV4-2,TGTGCCAGCAGCCAAGATCAGCTCACGGGGACTGAAGCTTTCTTT,CASSQDQLTGTEAFF
-,TRBJ2-1,-,TRBV4-1,TGCGCCAGCAGCCAAGACCCAGCGGCCTACAATGAGCAGTTCTTC,CASSQDPAAYNEQFF